This T cell receptor beta chain was retrieved from a study of blood T cell repertoires in COVID-19. Trimming cost V 5 bases and J 0 bases, with 13 bases left between them. Germline CDR1 is SEHNR and CDR2 is FQNEAQ (reference sequence). The length of the CDR3 is 15 residues. Clones were sequenced by immunoSEQ multiplex PCR, and TCRdb holds only the in-frame ones, with some missing. The sample carries 350,000 to 450,000 clones, more than 85% recorded once. The TCR was taken from a woman in her thirties or forties who had been exposed to COVID-19. Sequenced: PBMCs or T cells enriched from blood (not recorded which). The chain couples TRBV7-9 to TRBJ1-1; no definite D call. As DNA, the CDR3 is TGTGCCAGCAGCAACCCCTGGAGCATGAACACTGAAGCTTTCTTT. Its translation is CASSNPWSMNTEAFF.